Listed below are T cell receptor beta chains from one sample, sequenced in a study of T cell changes during pregnancy in multiple sclerosis. Profiled with immunoSEQ multiplex PCR; TCRdb holds only in-frame clones, not every one. The repertoire holds about 120,000 clones, with 80% to 95% as singletons. The sample here was peripheral blood, taken before pregnancy. Receptors originate from a female donor with multiple sclerosis, enrolled in a pregnancy study. CDR3s include the opening cysteine and the closing phenylalanine or tryptophan. D genes are given only for firm matches. The size entry is marked missing in some rows and otherwise reads once, few, many or a size class.

- | 17 | TRBJ1-4 | - | TRBV15 | TGTGCCACCAGAGACAGTGCACATCCTGCAACTAATGAAAAACTGTTTTTT | CATRDSAHPATNEKLFF
few | 16 | TRBJ1-6 | TRBD1 | TRBV5-4 | TGTGCCAGCAGCTTGTTAGCGGGACAGGGATTCTCACCCCTCCACTTT | CASSLLAGQGFSPLHF
- | 14 | TRBJ2-7 | - | TRBV5-8 | TGTGCCAGCAGGCCAACAGGTTGGAACTACGAGCAGTACTTC | CASRPTGWNYEQYF
few | 14 | TRBJ2-3 | TRBD2 | TRBV7-3 | TGTGCCAGCAGCTCTCTAGCGGGAGATTGGGCGCAGTATTTT | CASSSLAGDWAQYF
- | 18 | TRBJ2-3 | TRBD2 | TRBV4-1 | TGCGCCAGCAGCCAAGGAAGGGCAAGCGGGGGGGCTAGAGATACGCAGTATTTT | CASSQGRASGGARDTQYF
- | 15 | TRBJ1-1 | - | TRBV28 | TGTGCCAGCAGTTTGGCAGGGAAGGCGGACACTGAAGCTTTCTTT | CASSLAGKADTEAFF
- | 15 | TRBJ2-3 | - | TRBV5-6 | TGTGCCAGCAGCTTAGAACTTGTGGGCACAGATACGCAGTATTTT | CASSLELVGTDTQYF
- | 17 | TRBJ1-2 | - | TRBV30 | TGTGCCTGCCGACCCGAACCTTGGACAGCCGCTAACTATGGCTACACCTTC | CACRPEPWTAANYGYTF
- | 15 | TRBJ2-1 | - | TRBV28 | TGTGCCAGCTCCCTCCCCCAGGGGCCCCCCCGTGAGCAGTTCTTC | CASSLPQGPPREQFF
- | 13 | TRBJ1-1 | - | TRBV29-1 | TGCAGCGTGGCGGGACGATTGAACACTGAAGCTTTCTTT | CSVAGRLNTEAFF
- | 13 | TRBJ1-2 | TRBD1 | TRBV27 | TGTGCCAGCAGTGAAGGACAGGGGAATGGCTACACCTTC | CASSEGQGNGYTF
- | 13 | TRBJ2-7 | - | TRBV27 | TGTGCCAGCAGTTTGCAGTACTCCTACGAGCAGTACTTC | CASSLQYSYEQYF
- | 12 | TRBJ2-7 | - | TRBV15 | TGTGCCACCAGCAGAGACAGGGGGGAGCACTACTTC | CATSRDRGEHYF
- | 13 | TRBJ2-2 | - | TRBV7-9 | TGTGCCAGCAGCTCAGACAGTAACCGGGAGCTGTTTTTT | CASSSDSNRELFF
- | 15 | TRBJ2-1 | - | TRBV5-1 | TGCGCCAGCAGCTACAGGGAATTCGCTGACAATGAGCAGTTCTTC | CASSYREFADNEQFF
once | 15 | TRBJ2-2 | - | TRBV11-2 | TGTGCCAGCAGCTTAGAAGCCAGGGTTGCCGGGGAGCTGTTTTTT | CASSLEARVAGELFF
- | 13 | TRBJ1-1 | - | TRBV7-2 | TGTGCCAGCAGCTTAGGGGGGGGCACTGAAGCTTTCTTT | CASSLGGGTEAFF
- | 19 | TRBJ1-5 | TRBD1 | TRBV27 | TGTGCCAGCAGTCCGGCCATAACCGGGGACAGAGAGAGCAATCAGCCCCAGCATTTT | CASSPAITGDRESNQPQHF